This T cell receptor beta chain was captured in a study of cytomegalovirus exposure and HLA in healthy donors. 13 Jbeta primers and 60 Vbeta primers were used for the PCR. The method was immunoSEQ multiplex PCR; TCRdb's version includes in-frame clones alone and lacks a portion of them. The sample gives around 170,000 clones, over 70% of which show up once; around 1.5% is in the top ten. The V and J ends lost 4 bases and 13 bases, in that order; junction bases with no gene match: 6. Germline-derived CDR1 and CDR2 are SEHNR and FQNEAQ (reference sequence). This CDR3 is built from 12 residues. Worth noting for this clone: The antigen remains unidentified.

Findings and caveats of the study: The study designated around 150 TCR beta chains cytomegalovirus-associated.

J is TRBJ2-1 and V is TRBV7-9, with TRBD2 matching 8 bases. This TCR was recovered from a young man in good health and CMV-seronegative. Sequencing used PBMCs. Written as DNA, the CDR3 is TGTGCCAGCAGCTCGGGACTAGAGCAACAGTTCTTC. As protein: CASSSGLEQQFF.